Listed below are T cell receptor beta chains from one sample, sequenced in a study of OX40 agonist ivuxolimab in advanced cancers. Produced via immunoSEQ multiplex PCR; TCRdb's table is partial and in-frame only. The sample lists some 69,000 clones; 90% were seen once. The material sequenced was CD4+ or CD8+ T cells sorted from blood, taken in a trial of the OX40 agonist ivuxolimab. The receptors derive from an adult with an advanced solid tumor such as melanoma, head and neck, liver or kidney cancer. CDR3s include the opening cysteine and the closing phenylalanine or tryptophan. A D gene is named only where the DNA matches it firmly. The size field is filled for only some rows; it gives once, few, many or a size class.

>.|TRBJ2-7|12|.|TRBV7-3
CASSLNRGEQYF
TGTGCCAGCAGCTTAAATCGGGGCGAGCAGTACTTC
>.|TRBJ1-6|18|.|TRBV4-3
CASSQGLGRGVWNSPLHF
TGCGCCAGCAGCCAAGGTCTGGGCAGGGGCGTGTGGAATTCACCCCTCCACTTT
>.|TRBJ2-7|16|.|TRBV25-1
CASSESGGLSGYEQYF
TGTGCCAGCAGTGAATCTGGGGGGCTTAGCGGCTACGAGCAGTACTTC
>.|TRBJ2-5|11|.|TRBV11-2
CASSLGGTQYF
TGTGCCAGCAGCTTAGGGGGGACCCAGTACTTC
>.|TRBJ2-4|17|TRBD2|TRBV7-9
CASSLWPRAGGKNIQYF
TGTGCCAGCAGCTTATGGCCTCGAGCGGGAGGTAAAAACATTCAGTACTTC
>few|TRBJ2-5|16|TRBD1|TRBV6-4
CASSLLRDRWGETQYF
TGTGCCAGCAGTCTACTCCGGGACAGGTGGGGAGAGACCCAGTACTTC
>once|TRBJ2-2|15|.|TRBV12-5
CASGLVSGKAGELFF
TGTGCTAGTGGTTTGGTAAGTGGGAAGGCCGGGGAGCTGTTTTTT
>once|TRBJ2-1|15|.|TRBV6-5
CASSSLAGTYNEQFF
TGTGCCAGCAGTTCCCTCGCAGGGACCTACAATGAGCAGTTCTTC
>.|TRBJ2-3|14|TRBD2|TRBV7-3
CASSLASGRHTQYF
TGTGCCAGCAGCTTAGCTAGCGGGAGACATACGCAGTATTTT
>.|TRBJ2-3|13|.|TRBV21-1
CASRTGDLYTQYF
TGTGCCTCCCGGACAGGGGATCTATATACGCAGTATTTT
>few|TRBJ2-3|14|TRBD2|TRBV6-5
CASSYSGNEDTQYF
TGTGCCAGCAGTTACAGCGGGAACGAAGATACGCAGTATTTT
>.|TRBJ2-1|15|TRBD1|TRBV7-2
CASSPNRGTYNEQFF
TGTGCCAGCAGCCCCAACAGGGGAACCTACAATGAGCAGTTCTTC
>.|TRBJ2-2|16|.|TRBV11-2
CASSLGLLAGTGELFF
TGTGCCAGCAGCTTAGGGCTGCTAGCAGGGACCGGGGAGCTGTTTTTT
>.|TRBJ1-4|14|.|TRBV27
CASGSRRPNEKLFF
TGTGCCAGCGGGTCAAGGCGGCCTAATGAAAAACTGTTTTTT
>once|TRBJ2-5|16|TRBD2|TRBV9
CASSVGLAGEGETQYF
TGTGCCAGCAGCGTAGGACTAGCGGGAGAGGGAGAGACCCAGTACTTC
>.|TRBJ2-7|15|TRBD2|TRBV7-9
CASSLEVGRNYEQYF
TGTGCCAGCAGCTTAGAGGTCGGGAGGAACTACGAGCAGTACTTC
>.|TRBJ1-2|14|.|TRBV5-1
CASINRGGPYGYTF
TGCGCCAGCATCAACCGGGGGGGTCCCTATGGCTACACCTTC
>.|TRBJ2-2|13|.|TRBV9
CASSVRNTGELFF
TGTGCCAGCAGCGTACGCAACACCGGGGAGCTGTTTTTT
>.|TRBJ2-2|14|TRBD1|TRBV7-3
CASSFGQATGELFF
TGTGCCAGCAGCTTTGGACAGGCGACCGGGGAGCTGTTTTTT
>.|TRBJ2-4|13|.|TRBV7-2
CASSPLWGDIQYF
TGTGCCAGCAGCCCACTTTGGGGGGACATTCAGTACTTC
>once|TRBJ2-5|11|.|TRBV7-2
CASSPRETQYF
TGTGCCAGCAGCCCCCGGGAGACCCAGTACTTC
>.|TRBJ2-1|13|TRBD2|TRBV7-2
CASSFFSGSEQFF
TGTGCCAGCAGCTTTTTTAGCGGGTCTGAGCAGTTCTTC
>.|TRBJ2-2|14|.|TRBV7-2
CASSPSTPTGELFF
TGTGCCAGCAGCCCATCTACCCCCACCGGGGAGCTGTTTTTT
>.|TRBJ1-5|13|.|TRBV5-8
CASSLDRDQPQHF
TGTGCCAGCAGCTTGGACAGGGATCAGCCCCAGCATTTT
>.|TRBJ2-7|16|.|TRBV6-5
CASSYSQPRRRSEQYF
TGTGCCAGCAGTTACTCGCAACCGCGACGACGGTCCGAGCAGTACTTC
>.|TRBJ1-1|14|TRBD1|TRBV4-1
CASSRPDRAAEAFF
TGCGCCAGCAGCCGACCCGACAGGGCCGCTGAAGCTTTCTTT
>.|TRBJ1-2|16|.|TRBV6-5
CASSYSKGGVGPGYTF
TGTGCCAGCAGTTACTCGAAGGGGGGGGTAGGGCCCGGCTACACCTTC
>.|TRBJ1-2|15|TRBD1|TRBV5-6
CASSQDRVEVYGYTF
TGTGCCAGCAGCCAGGACAGGGTGGAGGTCTATGGCTACACCTTC
>.|TRBJ2-1|15|.|TRBV10-3
CAISAGSNDYNEQFF
TGTGCCATCAGCGCCGGGAGTAACGACTACAATGAGCAGTTCTTC
>.|TRBJ2-5|14|TRBD2|TRBV9
CASSVGTSRETQYF
TGTGCCAGCAGCGTAGGGACTAGCCGAGAGACCCAGTACTTC
>.|TRBJ2-7|12|.|TRBV5-1
CASGRDGYGQYF
TGCGCCAGCGGTAGGGACGGCTACGGGCAGTACTTC
>.|TRBJ2-5|15|TRBD2|TRBV7-3
CASSLAGTSVETQYF
TGTGCCAGCAGCTTAGCCGGGACTAGCGTGGAGACCCAGTACTTC
>.|TRBJ1-4|17|.|TRBV23-1
CASGAEYPGAEREKLFF
TGCGCCAGCGGAGCTGAATACCCCGGGGCAGAACGGGAAAAACTGTTTTTT
>.|TRBJ2-1|14|.|TRBV15
CATKRGATYNEQFF
TGTGCCACTAAACGGGGGGCGACCTACAATGAGCAGTTCTTC
>.|TRBJ1-1|16|TRBD1|TRBV28
CASSLRRTGGAPEAFF
TGTGCCAGCAGTTTAAGGAGGACAGGGGGCGCCCCTGAAGCTTTCTTT
>few|TRBJ2-5|13|.|TRBV5-1
CASSPSGQETQYF
TGCGCCAGCAGCCCAAGCGGGCAAGAGACCCAGTACTTC
>.|TRBJ2-3|13|.|TRBV29-1
CSGLASGTDTQYF
TGCAGCGGTTTGGCTAGCGGCACAGATACGCAGTATTTT